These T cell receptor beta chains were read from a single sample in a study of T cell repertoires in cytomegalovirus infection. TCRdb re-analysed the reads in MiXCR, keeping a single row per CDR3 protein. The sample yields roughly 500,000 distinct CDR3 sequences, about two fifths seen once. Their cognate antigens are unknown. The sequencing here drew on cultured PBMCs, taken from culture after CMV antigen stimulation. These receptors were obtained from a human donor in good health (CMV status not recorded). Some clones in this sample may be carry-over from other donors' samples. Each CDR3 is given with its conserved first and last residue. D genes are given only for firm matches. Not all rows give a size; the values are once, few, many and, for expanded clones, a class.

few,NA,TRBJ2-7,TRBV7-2,TGTGCCAGCAGCTTAGTGTTCCCCCTGGTCTACGAGCAGTACTTC,CASSLVFPLVYEQYF
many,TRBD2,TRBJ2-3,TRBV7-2,TGTGCCAGCAGCTTAGGACTAGCGGGAGGGCCGAGTCCCATTGGTTACACAGATACGCAGTATTTT,CASSLGLAGGPSPIGYTDTQYF
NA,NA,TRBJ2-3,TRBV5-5,TGTGCCAGCAGCTTGCGGACGGCGATAGGGATGGGTGGCACAGATACGCAGTATTTT,CASSLRTAIGMGGTDTQYF
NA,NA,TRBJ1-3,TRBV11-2,TGTGCCAGCAGCTTCAGTGGCGGGAAAACCATATATTTT,CASSFSGGKTIYF
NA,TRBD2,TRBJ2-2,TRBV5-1,TGCGCCAGCAGCTCGGGACTAGCGGGGGGGCCGAACACCGGGGAGCTGTTTTTT,CASSSGLAGGPNTGELFF
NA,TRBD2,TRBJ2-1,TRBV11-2,TGTGCCAGCAGCCGGCTAGCGGGAGTTCCCAATGAGCAGTTCTTC,CASSRLAGVPNEQFF
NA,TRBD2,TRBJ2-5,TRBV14,TGCCAAACTAGCGTCCTACAAGAGACCCAGTACTTC,CQTSVLQETQYF
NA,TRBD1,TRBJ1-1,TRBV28,TGTGCCAGCAGACCAGACAGGGCCACTGAAGCTTTCTTT,CASRPDRATEAFF
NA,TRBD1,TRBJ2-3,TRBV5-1,TGCGCCAGCAGCTTTTCGGGACAGGGTCCAGATACGCAGTATTTT,CASSFSGQGPDTQYF
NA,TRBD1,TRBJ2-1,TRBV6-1,TGTGCCACCACTCGGACAGGGGCCGGCAATGAGCAGTTCTTC,CATTRTGAGNEQFF
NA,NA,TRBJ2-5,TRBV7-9,TGTGCCAGCAGCTTAGGGCTTCCGGAGGAGACCCAGTACTTC,CASSLGLPEETQYF
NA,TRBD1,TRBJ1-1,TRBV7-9,TGTGCCAGCAGCGCACGGACAGGGAAGGACACTGAAGCTTTCTTT,CASSARTGKDTEAFF
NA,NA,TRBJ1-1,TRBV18,TGTGCCAGCTCATTGGGCAGACTACTAAACACTGAAGCTTTCTTT,CASSLGRLLNTEAFF
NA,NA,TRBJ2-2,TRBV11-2,TGTGCCAGCAGCTTAGTTGGCGGTGCGGGGGAGCTGTTTTTT,CASSLVGGAGELFF
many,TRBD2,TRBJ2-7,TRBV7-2,TGTGCCAGCAGCTTGGGTAGCGGGTACTCCTACGAGCAGTACTTC,CASSLGSGYSYEQYF
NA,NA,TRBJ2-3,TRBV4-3,TGCGCCAGCAGCCAAAACCCAAGGAGGGGATTGGGAGATACGCAGTATTTT,CASSQNPRRGLGDTQYF
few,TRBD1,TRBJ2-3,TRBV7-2,TGTGCCAGCAGCTCCCGGGACAGGGGGAGAGATACGCAGTATTTT,CASSSRDRGRDTQYF
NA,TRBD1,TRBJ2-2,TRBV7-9,TGTGCCAGCAGCCCTCCCCCGACAGGGACGAACACCGGGGAGCTGTTTTTT,CASSPPPTGTNTGELFF
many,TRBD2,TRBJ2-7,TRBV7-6,TGTGCCAGCAGCTTAGATGCTAGCGGGGGATACGAGCAGTACTTC,CASSLDASGGYEQYF
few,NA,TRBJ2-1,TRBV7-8,TGTGCCAGCAGCTCTAGGCTCTCCGGCACAGCCCGTTCCCCACCTAATGAGCAGTTCTTC,CASSSRLSGTARSPPNEQFF
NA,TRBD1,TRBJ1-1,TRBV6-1,TGTGCCAGCAGCGGAGACAGGGGCAGTGAAGCTTTCTTT,CASSGDRGSEAFF
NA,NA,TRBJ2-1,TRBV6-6,TGTGCCAGCACACGGGTGGGTAATGAGCAGTTCTTC,CASTRVGNEQFF
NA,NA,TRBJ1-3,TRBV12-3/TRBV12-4,TGTGCCAGCAGTTTAAACAGGGACGGAAACACCATATATTTT,CASSLNRDGNTIYF
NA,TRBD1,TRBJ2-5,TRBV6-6,TGTGCCAGCACTCAAGGACAGGGTCGAGGGACCCAGTACTTC,CASTQGQGRGTQYF
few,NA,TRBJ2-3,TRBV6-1,TGTGCCAGCAGTGAAGCTGGGCTGGCAGATACGCAGTATTTT,CASSEAGLADTQYF
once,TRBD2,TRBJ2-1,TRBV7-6,TGTGCCAGCAGCGGACGAGGGGCTAGCGGGGACCAGTTCTTC,CASSGRGASGDQFF
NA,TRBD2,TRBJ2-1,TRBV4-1,TGCGCCAGCAGCGTGCTAGCGGGAGGCTCCGGTGAGCAGTTCTTC,CASSVLAGGSGEQFF
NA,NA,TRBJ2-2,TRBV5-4,TGTGCCAGCAGCCGCAGTCCCGGGACTGGGTTTGGGGAGCTGTTTTTT,CASSRSPGTGFGELFF
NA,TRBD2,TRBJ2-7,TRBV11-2,TGTGCCAGCAGCACTCTCCTTAGCGGGAGGGCCATCGAGCAGTACTTC,CASSTLLSGRAIEQYF
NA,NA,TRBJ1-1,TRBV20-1,TGCAGTGCGCCGGGACGGTACACTGAAGCTTTCTTT,CSAPGRYTEAFF